A selection of T cell receptor beta chains follows, all from one sample in a study of blood T cell repertoires in COVID-19. TCRdb keeps only in-frame clones here, not all; method: immunoSEQ multiplex PCR. This table has about 380,000 clones, over 75% appearing once. Material: PBMCs or T cells enriched from blood (not recorded which). The receptors were gathered from a woman aged 30 to 39 who had recovered from COVID-19. The CDR3 runs from the conserved cysteine through the conserved F or W. D genes are given only for firm matches. The size of a clone is reported for some rows only, either as once, few or many, or as a class for expanded clones.

j_call	clone_size	v_call	d_call	cdr3_nt	cdr3_aa
TRBJ2-7	NA	TRBV7-2	TRBD1	TGTGCCAGCAGCGTGGACAGGGCCTCCTACGAGCAGTACTTC	CASSVDRASYEQYF
TRBJ1-1	NA	TRBV4-1	TRBD1	TGCGCCAGCAGCCCGGGACAGGGGCCGAACACTGAAGCTTTCTTT	CASSPGQGPNTEAFF
TRBJ1-2	NA	TRBV18	TRBD1	TGTGCCAGCTCATCGGGACAGGGTAGGGATTATGGCTACACCTTC	CASSSGQGRDYGYTF
TRBJ1-4	few	TRBV6-5	TRBD1	TGTGCCAGTAACGACAGGGCCTCGAAGGGGAAACTGTTTTTT	CASNDRASKGKLFF
TRBJ2-7	NA	TRBV11-2	TRBD2	TGTGCCAGCAGCTCGTCCCCGACTAGCGGGGGGGCCTACGAGCAGTACTTC	CASSSSPTSGGAYEQYF
TRBJ2-5	NA	TRBV5-5	TRBD1	TGTGCCAGCAGCTTTTCGGACAGGGCAGAGACCCAGTACTTC	CASSFSDRAETQYF
TRBJ2-7	NA	TRBV27	TRBD1	TGTGCCAGCAGTCCAACTGCCGGGACAGGGGTCTACGAGCAGTACTTC	CASSPTAGTGVYEQYF
TRBJ2-5	NA	TRBV2	NA	TGTGCCAGCACGAAACTAAAACAAGAGACCCAGTACTTC	CASTKLKQETQYF
TRBJ2-3	NA	TRBV28	NA	TGTGCCAGCAGTGCCACCCTGACCTCTAGGAGCACAGATACGCAGTATTTT	CASSATLTSRSTDTQYF
TRBJ2-7	NA	TRBV28	NA	TGTGCCAGCTCCGGGGGAGACATTCCGGAAGAGCAGTACTTC	CASSGGDIPEEQYF
TRBJ2-5	NA	TRBV7-2	TRBD1	TGTGCCAGCAGCCCTCGGGACAGGGTAATCGAGACCCAGTACTTC	CASSPRDRVIETQYF
TRBJ1-2	NA	TRBV6-5	TRBD1	TGTGCCAGCAGGGGACAGATGTATGGCTACACCTTC	CASRGQMYGYTF
TRBJ1-2	NA	TRBV12-3/TRBV12-4	TRBD1	TGTGCCAGCAGTCCTAACAGGGGTGGCTACACCTTC	CASSPNRGGYTF
TRBJ2-7	once	TRBV19	NA	TGTGCCAGTAGGGGGCCGGAGGGCCCCGAGCAGTACTTC	CASRGPEGPEQYF
TRBJ2-3	NA	TRBV7-8	TRBD2	TGTGCCAGCAGCTTAGGGGCTAGCGGGTGGTTGGGAGATACGCAGTATTTT	CASSLGASGWLGDTQYF
TRBJ1-4	once	TRBV28	TRBD1	TGTGCCAGCAGCGAGACAGGGGGCGGCGAAAAACTGTTTTTT	CASSETGGGEKLFF
TRBJ1-2	few	TRBV7-9	NA	TGTGCCAGCAGCGAAATGGGCAGGGTGAACTATGGCTACACCTTC	CASSEMGRVNYGYTF
TRBJ2-7	NA	TRBV5-1	TRBD2	TGCGCCAGCAGCTTAGGACTAGCGGAATCCTACGAGCAGTACTTC	CASSLGLAESYEQYF
TRBJ2-1	NA	TRBV7-2	TRBD2	TGTGCCAGCAGCCCCGGACTAGCGATCAACAATGAGCAGTTCTTC	CASSPGLAINNEQFF
TRBJ2-7	NA	TRBV29-1	TRBD2	TGCAGCGCCCGGGAGGGCCAGTCCTACGAGCAGTACTTC	CSAREGQSYEQYF
TRBJ1-1	NA	TRBV6-5	NA	TGTGCCAGCAGCGACAGTTACACTGAAGCTTTCTTT	CASSDSYTEAFF
TRBJ2-7	NA	TRBV3-1/TRBV3-2	TRBD2	TGTGCCAGCAGTCCCTCCTTTGGGTCGGGAGGCAGCTCCTACGAGCAGTACTTC	CASSPSFGSGGSSYEQYF
TRBJ2-1	NA	TRBV2	TRBD2	TGTGCCAGCAGCTCCACAACTAGCGGGGGCTACAATGAGCAGTTCTTC	CASSSTTSGGYNEQFF